This T cell receptor beta chain was obtained from a study of T cell repertoires in cytomegalovirus infection. Study-level background: Public TCR beta signature analysis indicated the presence of both CMV infection and matching HLA type.

V was clipped by 7 bases and J by 2 bases, with 20 bases between them. The CDR3 totals 16 residues. Germline CDR1 and CDR2: WSHSY and SAAADI. TCRdb independently ran MiXCR on the reads; one entry per CDR3 protein. The table lists about 920,000 distinct CDR3 sequences, under 40% of them singletons. A remark on this clonotype: Its antigen is as yet unknown.

This specimen consisted of cultured CD8+ T cells from PBMCs, obtained from culture after CMV antigen stimulation. The clonotype comes from a human donor in good health (CMV status not recorded). Some clones in this sample may be carry-over from other donors' samples. The rearrangement uses TRBV10-2 and TRBJ1-2; perhaps TRBD1 as D (5 bases). The CDR3 sequence is CASTPFGGRENYGYTF. The CDR3 DNA reads TGCGCCAGCACCCCATTTGGGGGACGGGAGAACTATGGCTACACCTTC.